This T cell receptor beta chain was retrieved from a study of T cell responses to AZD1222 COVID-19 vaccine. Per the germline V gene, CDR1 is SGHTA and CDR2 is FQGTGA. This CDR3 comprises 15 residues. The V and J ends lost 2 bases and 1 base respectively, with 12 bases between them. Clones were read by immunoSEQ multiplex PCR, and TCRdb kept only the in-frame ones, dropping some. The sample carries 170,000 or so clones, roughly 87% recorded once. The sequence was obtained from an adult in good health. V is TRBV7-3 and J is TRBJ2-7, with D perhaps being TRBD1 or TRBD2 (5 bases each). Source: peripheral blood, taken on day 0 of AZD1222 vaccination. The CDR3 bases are TGTGCCAGCAGCTTAGACGGGGCGTCTTCCTACGAGCAGTACTTC. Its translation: CASSLDGASSYEQYF.